The rows below give T cell receptor beta chains drawn from one sample of a study of T cells in Graves' hyperthyroidism and ophthalmopathy. TCRdb recomputed calls from the multiplex PCR reads with MiXCR, one row per CDR3 protein. The sample has approximately 400,000 distinct CDR3 sequences, approximately 13% seen once; the top ten hold roughly 9.6%. The material sequenced was blood. These TCRs come from a woman between 55 and 75 years old with Graves' hyperthyroidism. Each CDR3 is given with its conserved first and last residue. Fields, in order: CDR3 protein, CDR3 DNA, J gene, clone size, D gene, V gene. The D gene is left open where the match is weak. Some rows mark clone size as missing; the rest say once, few, many or name a class of expanded clone.

CDR3aa: CASTTFGTGSANYGYTF; CDR3nt: TGTGCCAGCACTACCTTCGGGACAGGGAGCGCTAACTATGGCTACACCTTC; j_gene: TRBJ1-2; abundance: many; d_gene: TRBD1; v_gene: TRBV12-3/TRBV12-4
CDR3aa: CASSLNLGQDTQYF; CDR3nt: TGTGCCAGCAGCTTAAACTTAGGCCAAGATACGCAGTATTTT; j_gene: TRBJ2-3; abundance: many; d_gene: -; v_gene: TRBV7-9
CDR3aa: CASSPAGNSYEQYF; CDR3nt: TGTGCCAGCTCACCAGCGGGGAACTCCTACGAGCAGTACTTC; j_gene: TRBJ2-7; abundance: many; d_gene: -; v_gene: TRBV18
CDR3aa: CASSDRLAGGTDTQYF; CDR3nt: TGTGCCAGCAGCGACCGACTAGCGGGGGGCACAGATACGCAGTATTTT; j_gene: TRBJ2-3; abundance: many; d_gene: TRBD2; v_gene: TRBV7-3
CDR3aa: CAWMPGLEETQYF; CDR3nt: TGTGCCTGGATGCCGGGATTAGAAGAGACCCAGTACTTC; j_gene: TRBJ2-5; abundance: many; d_gene: -; v_gene: TRBV30
CDR3aa: CASSPPTSSNTQYF; CDR3nt: TGTGCCAGCAGCCCGCCGACTAGCTCAAATACGCAGTATTTT; j_gene: TRBJ2-3; abundance: many; d_gene: TRBD2; v_gene: TRBV7-9
CDR3aa: CSAVMPGGAYEQYF; CDR3nt: TGCAGTGCTGTTATGCCGGGAGGGGCCTACGAGCAGTACTTC; j_gene: TRBJ2-7; abundance: many; d_gene: TRBD2; v_gene: TRBV20-1
CDR3aa: CASSLTGPNTGELFF; CDR3nt: TGCGCCAGCAGCTTAACAGGCCCGAACACCGGGGAGCTGTTTTTT; j_gene: TRBJ2-2; abundance: many; d_gene: -; v_gene: TRBV5-1
CDR3aa: CATQPNDQETQYF; CDR3nt: TGTGCCACGCAGCCCAACGACCAAGAGACCCAGTACTTC; j_gene: TRBJ2-5; abundance: few; d_gene: -; v_gene: TRBV6-1
CDR3aa: CASRSQGEGPDTQYF; CDR3nt: TGCGCCAGCAGGAGTCAGGGGGAGGGCCCAGATACGCAGTATTTT; j_gene: TRBJ2-3; abundance: -; d_gene: -; v_gene: TRBV5-1
CDR3aa: CAISDSDRGLRSEAFF; CDR3nt: TGTGCCATCAGTGATAGCGACAGGGGGCTTCGGTCTGAAGCTTTCTTT; j_gene: TRBJ1-1; abundance: many; d_gene: TRBD1; v_gene: TRBV10-3
CDR3aa: CASSFSGDSQETQYF; CDR3nt: TGTGCCAGCAGTTTTAGCGGGGATAGTCAGGAGACCCAGTACTTC; j_gene: TRBJ2-5; abundance: few; d_gene: TRBD2; v_gene: TRBV12-3/TRBV12-4
CDR3aa: CASSGGWDSGSYEQYF; CDR3nt: TGTGCCAGCAGTGGTGGGTGGGACAGCGGCTCCTACGAGCAGTACTTC; j_gene: TRBJ2-7; abundance: few; d_gene: TRBD1; v_gene: TRBV25-1
CDR3aa: CSVEEQGAGKNIQYF; CDR3nt: TGCAGCGTGGAAGAACAGGGGGCTGGCAAAAACATTCAGTACTTC; j_gene: TRBJ2-4; abundance: -; d_gene: TRBD1; v_gene: TRBV29-1
CDR3aa: CASSLAVSGSPDTQYF; CDR3nt: TGTGCCAGCAGCTTAGCGGTCAGCGGGAGCCCAGATACGCAGTATTTT; j_gene: TRBJ2-3; abundance: -; d_gene: TRBD2; v_gene: TRBV7-8
CDR3aa: CASSSGPASNEQFF; CDR3nt: TGTGCCAGCAGCTCAGGACCAGCGAGCAATGAGCAGTTCTTC; j_gene: TRBJ2-1; abundance: few; d_gene: -; v_gene: TRBV5-6
CDR3aa: CSARGQPLGEAFF; CDR3nt: TGCAGTGCTAGGGGACAGCCACTGGGTGAAGCTTTCTTT; j_gene: TRBJ1-1; abundance: few; d_gene: TRBD1; v_gene: TRBV20-1
CDR3aa: CASSSSGASPLHF; CDR3nt: TGTGCCAGCAGCTCTTCAGGGGCCTCACCCCTCCACTTT; j_gene: TRBJ1-6; abundance: -; d_gene: -; v_gene: TRBV7-9
CDR3aa: CASSYRVGYGYTF; CDR3nt: TGTGCCAGCAGTTACAGGGTTGGCTATGGCTACACCTTC; j_gene: TRBJ1-2; abundance: many; d_gene: -; v_gene: TRBV6-6
CDR3aa: CASTPGLAGGEQYF; CDR3nt: TGTGCCAGCACCCCCGGGCTAGCGGGAGGGGAGCAGTACTTC; j_gene: TRBJ2-7; abundance: many; d_gene: TRBD2; v_gene: TRBV12-3/TRBV12-4
CDR3aa: CASTTGGSTDTQYF; CDR3nt: TGTGCCAGCACCACTGGGGGTAGCACAGATACGCAGTATTTT; j_gene: TRBJ2-3; abundance: few; d_gene: -; v_gene: TRBV7-9
CDR3aa: CASRPGLIQWEQYF; CDR3nt: TGCGCCAGCCGCCCGGGACTCATTCAATGGGAGCAGTACTTC; j_gene: TRBJ2-7; abundance: many; d_gene: -; v_gene: TRBV5-1
CDR3aa: CASSLLADSYNEQFF; CDR3nt: TGTGCCAGCAGCTTGTTGGCGGACTCCTACAATGAGCAGTTCTTC; j_gene: TRBJ2-1; abundance: -; d_gene: -; v_gene: TRBV5-5
CDR3aa: CASSLRGLTDEAFF; CDR3nt: TGTGCCAGCAGCTTACGTGGCTTAACAGATGAAGCTTTCTTT; j_gene: TRBJ1-1; abundance: many; d_gene: -; v_gene: TRBV7-2
CDR3aa: CASSTGQGKRVYPLHF; CDR3nt: TGTGCCAGCAGTACGGGACAGGGAAAAAGGGTTTATCCCCTCCACTTT; j_gene: TRBJ1-6; abundance: many; d_gene: TRBD1; v_gene: TRBV28
CDR3aa: CASSQYRGDGYTF; CDR3nt: TGTGCCAGCAGCCAATACAGGGGAGATGGCTACACCTTC; j_gene: TRBJ1-2; abundance: many; d_gene: TRBD1; v_gene: TRBV3-1
CDR3aa: CSVEDGAEGNTIYF; CDR3nt: TGCAGCGTTGAAGATGGGGCGGAAGGAAACACCATATATTTT; j_gene: TRBJ1-3; abundance: -; d_gene: -; v_gene: TRBV29-1
CDR3aa: CAGSPGGGNEKLFF; CDR3nt: TGTGCCGGCAGTCCCGGGGGGGGTAATGAAAAACTGTTTTTT; j_gene: TRBJ1-4; abundance: -; d_gene: -; v_gene: TRBV11-2